This T cell receptor (delta chain) came from a study of γδ T cells in repeated Plasmodium falciparum infection. Of note for this clone: TCRdb's listed protein matches a much larger clone and diverges from this DNA's translation at residue 8, likely through a read error; the protein shown comes from the DNA.

TCRdb reanalyzed the multiplex PCR reads using CATT. Of 90,000 or so delta-chain clones listed, less than 1% are singletons. The TCR comes from a pool of human donors (malaria-infected and uninfected, not separated). Source material: gamma-delta T cells from blood.

The CDR3 spells CACDTVRRGDTHYSTPTYTDKLIF. CDR3 DNA: TGTGCCTGTGACACCGTGAGGAGGGGGGATACCCACTACAGTACACCGACGTACACCGATAAACTCATCTTT. The chain employs TRDV2 and TRDJ1, with TRDD3 matching over 9 bases. The J gene comes from matching the DNA to germline here; TCRdb lacks it. Germline trimming cut 0 bases from V and 0 bases from J; bases unmatched to any gene: 28. The CDR3 is made up of 24 amino acids. Germline CDR1 reads GEAIGNYY; CDR2 reads EKD.